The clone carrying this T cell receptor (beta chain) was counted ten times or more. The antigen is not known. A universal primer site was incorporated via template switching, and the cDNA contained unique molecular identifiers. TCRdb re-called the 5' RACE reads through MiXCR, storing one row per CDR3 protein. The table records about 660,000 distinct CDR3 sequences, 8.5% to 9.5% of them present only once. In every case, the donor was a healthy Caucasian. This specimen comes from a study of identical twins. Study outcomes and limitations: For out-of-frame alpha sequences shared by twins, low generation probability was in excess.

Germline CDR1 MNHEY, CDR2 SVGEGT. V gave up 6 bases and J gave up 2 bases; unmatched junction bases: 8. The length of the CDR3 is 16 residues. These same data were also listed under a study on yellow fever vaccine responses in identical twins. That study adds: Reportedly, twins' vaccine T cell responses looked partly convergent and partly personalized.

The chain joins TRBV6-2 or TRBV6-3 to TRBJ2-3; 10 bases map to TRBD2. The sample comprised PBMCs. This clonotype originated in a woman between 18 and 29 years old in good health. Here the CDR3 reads CASRRTSGINTDTQYF. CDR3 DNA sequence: TGTGCCAGCAGGAGGACTAGCGGAATCAACACAGATACGCAGTATTTT.